This T cell receptor (beta chain) was observed in a study of cytomegalovirus exposure and HLA in healthy donors. Findings and limits, study-wide: In a later analysis, TCR association rates varied by HLA locus: DRB1 most, HLA-C fewest.

This PCR relied on a set of 60 Vbeta primers and 13 Jbeta primers. Some clones are missing from TCRdb's copy, which holds only in-frame ones; the method was immunoSEQ multiplex PCR. The sample holds about 110,000 clones, 74% seen once. On this clone itself: Antigen: not known.

V lost 1 base to trimming and J lost 3 bases, with 9 bases between them. The CDR3 spans 14 residues. Germline-derived CDR1 and CDR2 are SNHLY and FYNNEI. The chain links TRBV2 to TRBJ2-5, with a weak D call TRBD1 (5 bases). The TCR was taken from a man between 25 and 39 years old in good health and CMV-seropositive. Sequences were obtained from PBMCs. The CDR3 protein is CASSEGRAEETQYF. CDR3 nucleotides: TGTGCCAGCAGTGAAGGCAGGGCAGAAGAGACCCAGTACTTC.